The 25 T cell receptor beta chains reported below all come from one sample, sequenced in a study of technical replicates of blood from a handful of donors (dated 2017 in TCRdb). Receptor amplification or capture employed the immunoSEQ multiplex PCR assay. TCRdb retrieved this table from immuneACCESS and kept in-frame rearrangements only. Not all clones are present; in checked studies, unresolved V genes account for under half, and no reason is known for the remainder. This sample comprises fewer than 100,000 clones, 90% to 97% of them detected only once. Of the sample, about 0.21% falls within the top ten clones. Sequencing was done on a sample of T cells isolated from PBMCs. Receptors were obtained from a human donor in good health.

This chain connects TRBV5-1 to TRBJ1-2, with D unclear. V lost 1 base and J lost 6, with 10 bases in between. There are 13 residues in the CDR3. Germline lookup yields CDR1 SGHRS and CDR2 YFSETQ. Here the CDR3 DNA reads TGCGCCAGCAGCTTGAACCACGGAGATGGCTACACCTTC. As protein: CASSLNHGDGYTF.

The chain links TRBV7-8 to TRBJ1-4; D may be TRBD1 (5 bases). The CDR3 is 15 residues long. Germline V gene data show CDR1 as SGHVS and CDR2 as FQNEAQ. Trimming removed 5 bases from V and 5 bases from J, with 15 bases in between. The DNA for the CDR3 is TGTGCCAGCAGCCCTCCGGGACTGGGGAATGAAAAACTGTTTTTT. It codes for CASSPPGLGNEKLFF.

The CDR3 region is CASSIGIAYEQYF. In DNA, the CDR3 is TGTGCCAGTAGTATTGGCATTGCCTACGAGCAGTACTTC. The chain carries TRBV19 and TRBJ2-7; no reliable D call. CDR1 and CDR2 (germline): LNHDA, SQIVND (reference sequence). V dropped 3 bases and J dropped 2 bases, with 8 bases sitting between them. The CDR3 has 13 residues.

The genes are TRBV5-1 and TRBJ2-7, with 10 bases matching TRBD1. The CDR3 is made up of 15 amino acids. V shed 4 bases, J shed 6 bases, and the junction held 10 bases outside the gene matches. Per the germline V gene, CDR1 is SGHRS and CDR2 is YFSETQ. This CDR3 is CASSLTGQGEGEQYF. In DNA form, the CDR3 reads TGCGCCAGCAGCCTGACCGGACAGGGGGAGGGCGAGCAGTACTTC.

This chain links TRBV7-2 with TRBJ2-7; a weak D match, TRBD2 (5 bases). V was cut by 0 bases and J by 2 bases, with 11 bases left in between. The CDR3 spans 15 residues. Germline V lookup: CDR1 SGHTA, CDR2 FQGNSA. The CDR3 protein is CASSLAGRTAYEQYF. The CDR3 nucleotides read TGTGCCAGCAGCTTAGCGGGGAGAACCGCCTACGAGCAGTACTTC.

The chain uses TRBV5-4 and TRBJ2-1; 8 nucleotides match TRBD2. J was trimmed by 5 bases and V by 0 bases; bases with no gene match: 4. The CDR3 contains 15 residues. Per the germline V gene, CDR1 is SGHNT and CDR2 is YYREEE (reference sequence). The CDR3 DNA reads as TGTGCCAGCAGCTTGGTAGCGGGAAACAACAATGAGCAGTTCTTC. Its translation: CASSLVAGNNNEQFF.

This rearrangement joins TRBV4-2 to TRBJ2-5; 13 bases align to TRBD2. Germline V gene sequence: CDR1 LGHNA, CDR2 YNFKEQ. The J segment lost 4 bases and the V segment lost 1 base, leaving 9 bases of the junction unmatched. The CDR3 is 18 amino acids. The CDR3 DNA is TGTGCCAGCAGCCAAGCCGGGACTAGCGGGATAGGAGGAGAGACCCAGTACTTC. Protein sequence: CASSQAGTSGIGGETQYF.

This chain connects TRBV19 to TRBJ1-1, with D perhaps matching TRBD1 (5 bases). Trimming took 9 bases from V and 4 from J, leaving 15 bases between them. CDR3 length: 13 residues. Per the germline V gene, CDR1 is LNHDA and CDR2 is SQIVND (reference sequence). CDR3 DNA sequence: TGTGCCAGCTACAGGATCGGTGGCACTGAAGCTTTCTTT. Translated, it gives CASYRIGGTEAFF.

The chain couples TRBV15 to TRBJ1-5; D ambiguous. CDR1 and CDR2 from the germline V gene are LNHNV and YYDKDF (reference sequence). V was clipped by 2 bases and J by 7 bases, with 18 bases between them. CDR3 size: 16 residues. The CDR3 DNA follows: TGTGCCACCAGCAGAAGGCTCGACTCTAAAGGCCAGCCCCAGCATTTT. Translated: CATSRRLDSKGQPQHF.

The genes are TRBV7-3 and TRBJ1-2, with D unresolved. Per the germline V gene, CDR1 is SGHTA and CDR2 is FQGTGA. With 3 bases removed from V and 7 bases from J, the gap between germline ends came to 3 bases. The CDR3 is made up of 10 amino acids. The CDR3 loop is CASSFFGYTF. CDR3 DNA sequence: TGTGCCAGCAGCTTCTTTGGCTACACCTTC.

This clone was found once. This chain connects TRBV27 to TRBJ2-1; 7 positions match TRBD1. CDR1 is MNHEY, CDR2 SMNVEV, per germline (reference sequence). Germline trimming cut 3 bases from V and 5 bases from J; bases unmatched to any gene: 4. This CDR3 comprises 14 residues. CDR3 in DNA: TGTGCCAGCAGTTTCCCCGGGACAGACAATGAGCAGTTCTTC. Translation: CASSFPGTDNEQFF.

The chain combines TRBV11-3 with TRBJ2-3, with 7 bases that match TRBD1. Germline-derived CDR1 and CDR2 are SGHNT and YENEEA. The J segment lost 4 bases and the V segment lost 5 bases, leaving 12 bases of the junction unmatched. The CDR3 sequence is 16 residues long. For the CDR3, the DNA is TGTGCCAGCAGCGAGTCAACCTTTACAGGGGCAGATACGCAGTATTTT. Protein product: CASSESTFTGADTQYF. Based on the CDR3 plus reference TRBV11-3 and TRBJ2-3, the full variable domain is EAGVVQSPRYKIIEKKQPVAFWCNPISGHNTLYWYLQNLGQGPELLIRYENEEAVDDSQLPKDRFSAERLKGVDSTLKIQPAELGDSAVYLCASSESTFTGADTQYFGPGTRLTVL.

This chain links TRBV28 with TRBJ2-1; D perhaps matches TRBD1 (6 bases). This CDR3 contains 15 residues. The ends were cut back, 3 bases at V and 3 bases at J, with 12 bases in the middle. Germline assignment: CDR1 MDHEN and CDR2 SYDVKM. The CDR3 nucleotides are TGTGCCAGCAGTTTTCAGGGGCCGGGCTACAATGAGCAGTTCTTC. Translation gives CASSFQGPGYNEQFF. The whole variable domain, filled in from reference TRBV28 and TRBJ2-1, reads DVKVTQSSRYLVKRTGEKVFLECVQDMDHENMFWYRQDPGLGLRLIYFSYDVKMKEKGDIPEGYSVSREKKERFSLILESASTNQTSMYLCASSFQGPGYNEQFFGPGTRLTVL.

V and J are TRBV29-1 and TRBJ2-2, with TRBD1 matching over 10 bases. With 1 base clipped from V and 0 bases from J, the junction kept 5 bases outside the gene matches. Germline V lookup: CDR1 SQVTM, CDR2 ANQGSEA. This CDR3 is 17 amino acids long. The CDR3 protein is CSVEGPGQGANTGELFF. The CDR3 DNA reads as TGCAGCGTTGAAGGTCCTGGACAGGGGGCGAACACCGGGGAGCTGTTTTTT.

This chain uses TRBV9 with TRBJ2-1; D uncertain. From germline, CDR1 is SGDLS and CDR2 YYNGEE. V gave up 0 bases and J gave up 3 bases, with 7 bases separating them. This CDR3 contains 14 residues. CDR3 residues: CASSVGEDYNEQFF. The CDR3 nucleotides are TGTGCCAGCAGCGTAGGCGAGGACTACAATGAGCAGTTCTTC.

The V call is TRBV13, the J call TRBJ2-7, with a possible D match to TRBD1 (6 bases). The V and J ends lost 4 bases and 5 bases respectively, with 12 bases between them. The CDR3 sequence is 13 residues long. The V gene's germline CDR1 is PRHDT and CDR2 FYEKMQ (reference sequence). The DNA for the CDR3 is TGTGCCAGCAGCTGGGCACAGGGAAACGAGCAGTACTTC. It yields the protein CASSWAQGNEQYF.

This clone has a handful of counts. The chain uses TRBV11-3 and TRBJ2-7; D gene unclear. Germline loops: CDR1 SGHNT, CDR2 YENEEA. V dropped 3 bases and J dropped 0 bases, with 9 bases sitting between them. The CDR3 covers 14 residues. The CDR3 nucleotides read TGTGCCAGCAGCTTCGCCGATAGCTCCTACGAGCAGTACTTC. Amino acid sequence: CASSFADSSYEQYF.

V and J are TRBV15 and TRBJ1-5; D gene unclear. The V gene's germline CDR1 is LNHNV and CDR2 YYDKDF (reference sequence). The length of the CDR3 is 15 residues. V was trimmed by 3 bases and J by 0 bases, leaving 9 bases between them. DNA for the CDR3: TGTGCCACCAGCAGGGAACAGTATAGCAATCAGCCCCAGCATTTT. The encoded protein is CATSREQYSNQPQHF.

DNA of the CDR3: TGTGCCAGCAGGGGGACAGGAGAGAACACTGAAGCTTTCTTT. This gives the protein CASRGTGENTEAFF. V usage is TRBV6-1 and J usage is TRBJ1-1, with 8 bases lining up with TRBD1. The CDR3 is 14 amino acids. The germline V gene has CDR1 MNHNS and CDR2 SASEGT. The V gene end was trimmed by 6 bases and the J gene end by 1 base; junction bases not matched to a gene: 4.

The chain uses TRBV15 and TRBJ2-5; tentatively, D is TRBD1 (7 bases). V dropped 5 bases and J dropped 3 bases, with 22 bases sitting between them. Germline assignment: CDR1 LNHNV and CDR2 YYDKDF (reference sequence). The CDR3 totals 17 residues. The CDR3 spells CATSQGGKTGVEETQYF. CDR3 bases: TGTGCCACCAGCCAAGGGGGCAAGACGGGGGTGGAAGAGACCCAGTACTTC.

V usage is TRBV6-1 and J usage is TRBJ1-1, with a weak D call TRBD1 (6 bases). Germline V CDR1 and CDR2: MNHNS, SASEGT. This CDR3 contains 14 residues. Trimming left V 4 bases short and J 4 bases short, with 13 bases between. The CDR3 sequence is CASSGRTDGTEAFF. The CDR3 DNA reads as TGTGCCAGCAGTGGTCGGACAGACGGCACTGAAGCTTTCTTT.

Written as DNA, the CDR3 is TGTGCCAGCAGCACACCCGGGACAGGGAGTGAGAGTTACAATGAGCAGTTCTTC. This gives the protein CASSTPGTGSESYNEQFF. The chain employs TRBV7-9 and TRBJ2-1; 9 bases agree with TRBD1. CDR3 size: 18 residues. CDR1 and CDR2 from the germline V gene are SEHNR and FQNEAQ (reference sequence). V was pared by 5 bases and J by 4 bases, with 15 bases of the junction left unmatched.

This clone was seen only once. In nucleotides, the CDR3 is TGTGCCAGCAGCTACCAGACAGGGGCCATGAACACTGAAGCTTTCTTT. This sequence encodes CASSYQTGAMNTEAFF. This chain uses TRBV7-2 with TRBJ1-1; 8 bases are a match to TRBD1. CDR1 SGHTA and CDR2 FQGNSA come from the germline V gene. Trimming at V came to 4 bases and at J to 0 bases, leaving 7 bases not matched to a gene. The CDR3 length is 16 residues.

V usage is TRBV21-1 and J usage is TRBJ1-5; the table's TRBD1 call for D was not verified on the DNA. TRBV21-1 is shown as a pseudogene. This CDR3 contains 18 residues. CDR3 loop: CASSKGRAGAVGNQPQHF. CDR3 DNA sequence: TGTGCCAGCAGCAAAGGGAGAGCAGGGGCCGTTGGCAATCAGCCCCAGCATTTT.

J is TRBJ2-1 and V is TRBV1; the D call TRBD2 from the table was never checked on the DNA. TRBV1 is shown as a pseudogene. This CDR3 has 14 residues. Written as DNA, the CDR3 is TGCACCAGCAGCCAGGGACTAGCGGGGGGGGAGCAGTTCTTC. Translation gives CTSSQGLAGGEQFF.